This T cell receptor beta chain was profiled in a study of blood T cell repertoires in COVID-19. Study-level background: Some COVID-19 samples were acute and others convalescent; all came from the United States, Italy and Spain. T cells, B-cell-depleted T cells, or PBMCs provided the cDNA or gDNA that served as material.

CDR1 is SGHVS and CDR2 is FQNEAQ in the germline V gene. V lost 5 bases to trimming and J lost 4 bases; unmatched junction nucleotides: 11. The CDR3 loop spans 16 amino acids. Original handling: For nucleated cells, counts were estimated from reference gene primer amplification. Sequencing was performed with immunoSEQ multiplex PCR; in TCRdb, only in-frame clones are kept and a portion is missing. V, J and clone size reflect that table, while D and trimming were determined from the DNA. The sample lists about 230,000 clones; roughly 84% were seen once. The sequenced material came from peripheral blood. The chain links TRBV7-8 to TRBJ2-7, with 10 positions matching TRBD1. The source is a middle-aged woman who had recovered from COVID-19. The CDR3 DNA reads TGTGCCAGCAGCCAAGGACAGGGACAGGGGCTTTACGAGCAGTACTTC. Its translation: CASSQGQGQGLYEQYF.